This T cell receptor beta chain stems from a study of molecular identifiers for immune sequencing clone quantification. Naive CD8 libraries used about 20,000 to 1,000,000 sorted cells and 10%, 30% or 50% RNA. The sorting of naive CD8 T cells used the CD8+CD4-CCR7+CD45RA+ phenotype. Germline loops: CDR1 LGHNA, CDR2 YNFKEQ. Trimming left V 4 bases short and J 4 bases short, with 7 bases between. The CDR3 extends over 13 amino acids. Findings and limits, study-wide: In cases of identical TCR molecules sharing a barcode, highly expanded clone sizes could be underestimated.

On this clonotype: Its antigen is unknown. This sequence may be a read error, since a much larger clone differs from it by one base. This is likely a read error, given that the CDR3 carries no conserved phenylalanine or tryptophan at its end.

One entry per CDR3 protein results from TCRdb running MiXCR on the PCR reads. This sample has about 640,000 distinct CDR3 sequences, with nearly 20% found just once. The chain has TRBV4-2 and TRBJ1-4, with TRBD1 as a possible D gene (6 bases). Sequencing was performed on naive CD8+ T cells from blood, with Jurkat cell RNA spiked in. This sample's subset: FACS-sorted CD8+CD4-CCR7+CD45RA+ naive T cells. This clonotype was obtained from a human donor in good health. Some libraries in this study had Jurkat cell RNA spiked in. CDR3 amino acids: CASSLDSNEKLFS. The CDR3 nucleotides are TGTGCCAGCAGCCTGGACAGTAATGAAAAACTGTTTTCT.